The TCR beta chain under discussion was sequenced for a study of blood T cell repertoires in COVID-19. On the study more broadly: There were acute and convalescent COVID-19 samples, and they came from the United States, Italy and Spain. T cells, B-cell-depleted T cells, or PBMCs supplied cDNA or gDNA.

Original methodology: Amplification of reference gene primers provided the estimated nucleated cell counts. Clones were sequenced by immunoSEQ multiplex PCR, and TCRdb holds only the in-frame ones, with some missing. For V, J and clone size, that table is used; D and trimming come from the DNA. Among 200,000 to 300,000 clones, 75% to 90% were seen once, and the ten largest hold 7.2%. The V and J ends lost 2 bases and 2 bases respectively, with 6 bases between them. The CDR3 is 13 amino acids. J is TRBJ2-5 and V is TRBV12-3 or TRBV12-4; D remains ambiguous. This TCR was sampled from a man aged 55 to 70 who had recovered from COVID-19. The sample taken for sequencing was peripheral blood. CDR3 sequence (DNA): TGTGCCAGCAGTTTATCAGGTCAAGAGACCCAGTACTTC. It codes for CASSLSGQETQYF.